These 22 T cell receptor beta chains were sequenced from one sample in a study of Ad26.COV2.S vaccination and SARS-CoV-2 variants. Treatment described: roughly 19 received Ad26.COV2.S at low or high dose, single or two shots; about 5 received placebo; per-sample allocation not given. Sampling took place 63 days after the first vaccine or placebo injection. The table came from immunoSEQ multiplex PCR; TCRdb's copy has only in-frame clones and leaves some out. The sample consists of about 450,000 clones, 80% to 90% of them appearing once. The source was peripheral blood, collected in a trial of Ad26.COV2.S vaccine versus placebo. Every receptor here comes from a person between 18 and 60 years old who received the Ad26.COV2.S COVID-19 vaccine or a placebo.

The chain recombines TRBV9 with TRBJ2-7; a possible D gene is TRBD1 (5 bases). From germline, CDR1 is SGDLS and CDR2 YYNGEE. V was clipped by 0 bases and J by 1 base, with 11 bases between them. The CDR3 contains 15 residues. CDR3 protein: CASSVEAGLSYEQYF. CDR3 bases: TGTGCCAGCAGCGTAGAGGCAGGGTTGTCCTACGAGCAGTACTTC.

This chain connects TRBV5-4 to TRBJ1-2, with 9 positions matching TRBD1. Germline V gene data show CDR1 as SGHNT and CDR2 as YYREEE (reference sequence). V dropped 4 bases and J dropped 4; count of bases not matched to a gene: 8. The CDR3 length is 15 residues. This CDR3 reads CASSPGQGGGYGYTF. Written as DNA, the CDR3 is TGTGCCAGCAGCCCGGGACAGGGTGGTGGCTATGGCTACACCTTC.

V gene TRBV5-1 combines with J gene TRBJ2-3; D gene unclear. The CDR3 is made up of 14 amino acids. From germline, CDR1 is SGHRS and CDR2 YFSETQ. The V and J ends lost 1 base and 2 bases respectively, with 8 bases between them. The CDR3 protein is CASSLTKDTDTQYF. Written as DNA, the CDR3 is TGCGCCAGCAGCTTGACGAAAGACACAGATACGCAGTATTTT.

The V and J genes are TRBV7-9 and TRBJ1-5, with D perhaps TRBD1 (6 bases). Trimming took off 6 bases at V and 2 bases at J, with 11 bases between the two ends. From germline, CDR1 is SEHNR and CDR2 FQNEAQ (reference sequence). The CDR3 runs 14 residues. The CDR3 DNA follows: TGTGCCAGCAGGGGGGGCTTTGGCAATCAGCCCCAGCATTTT. This gives the protein CASRGGFGNQPQHF.

DNA of the CDR3: TGTGCCAGCAGCCGATCACGGGACTCCTACAATGAGCAGTTCTTC. As protein: CASSRSRDSYNEQFF. The chain joins TRBV5-4 to TRBJ2-1, with TRBD2 as a possible D gene (5 bases). Per the germline V gene, CDR1 is SGHNT and CDR2 is YYREEE (reference sequence). CDR3 size: 15 residues. Trimming removed 4 bases at V and 0 bases at J, with 11 bases between.

The CDR3, as DNA: TGTGCCAGCAGGACGGGGGCTTATGGAGGGGTTAATGAAAAACTGTTTTTT. This translates into CASRTGAYGGVNEKLFF. The J gene is TRBJ1-4, the V gene TRBV27; D perhaps matches TRBD1 (6 bases). The V end was cut by 6 bases, the J end by 4 bases, with 21 bases between. Germline loops: CDR1 MNHEY, CDR2 SMNVEV (reference sequence). The CDR3 covers 17 residues.

This sequence joins TRBV10-3 and TRBJ1-3; no clear D gene. In germline, CDR1 is ENHRY, CDR2 SYGVKD. The V gene lost 6 bases and the J gene lost 4 bases, with 16 bases spanning the gap. This CDR3 comprises 15 residues. The CDR3 DNA is TGTGCCATCAGCCAGAGCCCTACGGGAGGAAACACCATATATTTT. It translates to CAISQSPTGGNTIYF.

The chain carries TRBV12-1 and TRBJ1-1. TRBV12-1 counts as a pseudogene. The CDR3 covers 14 residues. The chain's CDR3 is CASSFDSFGTEAFF. The DNA for the CDR3 is TGTGCCAGCAGCTTTGATTCGTTTGGGACTGAAGCTTTCTTT.

This clone was recorded only once. The rearrangement joins TRBV4-3 to TRBJ2-7; 14 nucleotides line up with TRBD2. The junction had 8 bases not matched to a gene; V was cut back by 0 bases and J by 7 bases. This CDR3 region has 17 residues. From germline, CDR1 is LGHNA and CDR2 YSLEER. The CDR3 DNA is TGCGCCAGCAGCCAAGACTGGACTAGCGGGAGGTTCATGGAGCAGTACGTC. Protein sequence: CASSQDWTSGRFMEQYV.

The gene calls are TRBV3-1 (or the pseudogene TRBV3-2) and TRBJ1-1; D gene unclear. Trimming stripped 2 bases from V and 3 bases from J, with 1 base between. The CDR3 is made up of 11 amino acids. Germline values: CDR1 LGHDT, CDR2 YNNKEL (reference sequence). CDR3 protein: CASSQYTEAFF. In nucleotides, the CDR3 is TGTGCCAGCAGCCAATACACTGAAGCTTTCTTT.

This chain joins TRBV19 and TRBJ1-2; D not resolved. Trimming cost V 6 bases and J 8 bases, with 16 bases left between them. Germline CDR1 and CDR2: LNHDA and SQIVND (reference sequence). This CDR3 has 13 residues. This CDR3 is CASRLDGTGGYTF. CDR3 nucleotide sequence: TGTGCCAGTAGGCTGGACGGAACTGGCGGCTACACCTTC.

This clone showed up just a few times. The V gene is TRBV6-5, the J gene TRBJ1-2; D ambiguous. Germline assignment: CDR1 MNHEY and CDR2 SVGAGI. The CDR3 has 14 residues. Trimming took 3 bases from V and 3 from J, leaving 11 bases between them. CDR3 coding DNA: TGTGCCAGCAGTTATGGCCTGGGCGACTATGGCTACACCTTC. Protein: CASSYGLGDYGYTF.

The V call is TRBV7-8, the J call TRBJ1-2; no reliable D call. The CDR3 covers 15 residues. Between the trimmed V and J ends, which lost 1 base and 4 bases, there was a span of 13 bases. The V gene's germline CDR1 is SGHVS and CDR2 FQNEAQ. The CDR3 protein is CASSLGRTTGYGYTF. The CDR3 DNA is TGTGCCAGCAGCTTAGGACGCACGACGGGCTATGGCTACACCTTC.

V is TRBV4-1 and J is TRBJ1-1; D might be TRBD1 (5 bases). V was cut by 7 bases and J by 5 bases, with 20 bases left in between. This CDR3 is 15 amino acids long. Germline lookup yields CDR1 MGHRA and CDR2 YSYEKL. The CDR3 protein is CASNRQWQGRTEAFF. The CDR3 nucleotides read TGCGCCAGCAACCGACAATGGCAGGGACGGACTGAAGCTTTCTTT.

V usage is TRBV4-3 and J usage is TRBJ2-5; 7 bases align to TRBD1. Germline loops: CDR1 LGHNA, CDR2 YSLEER. Germline trimming cut 0 bases from V and 5 bases from J; bases unmatched to any gene: 9. The CDR3 length is 16 residues. The CDR3 nucleotides are TGCGCCAGCAGCCAAGATCCACAGGGGCTGAGGGAGACCCAGTACTTC. This gives the protein CASSQDPQGLRETQYF.

This chain links TRBV7-9 with TRBJ1-2; D remains ambiguous. The CDR3 is 13 amino acids. CDR1 is SEHNR and CDR2 is FQNEAQ in the germline V gene (reference sequence). Trimming removed 2 bases at V and 4 bases at J, with 8 bases between. The CDR3 DNA is TGTGCCAGCAGCTTATTGTCTTCCTATGGCTACACCTTC. Its protein product is CASSLLSSYGYTF.

This clone came up once. V and J are TRBV10-3 and TRBJ2-3; maybe TRBD1 (6 bases). V was shortened by 0 bases and J by 4 bases, with 17 bases between the two germline ends. The CDR3 totals 17 residues. Germline lookup yields CDR1 ENHRY and CDR2 SYGVKD. The CDR3 loop is CAISESLQGPSSDTQYF. CDR3 nucleotides: TGTGCCATCAGTGAGTCCTTACAGGGTCCATCTTCAGATACGCAGTATTTT.

The rearrangement joins TRBV11-3 to TRBJ2-1; 7 nucleotides match TRBD1. Germline-derived CDR1 and CDR2 are SGHNT and YENEEA. The CDR3 is made up of 14 amino acids. The J segment lost 3 bases and the V segment lost 3 bases, leaving 2 bases of the junction unmatched. The CDR3: CASSFDRDYNEQFF. The CDR3 nucleotides are TGTGCCAGCAGCTTTGACAGGGACTACAATGAGCAGTTCTTC.

The J gene is TRBJ2-1, the V gene TRBV27, with D possibly TRBD2 on 6 matching bases. V dropped 3 bases and J dropped 3 bases, with 6 bases sitting between them. This CDR3 region has 13 residues. Germline CDR1 and CDR2: MNHEY and SMNVEV (reference sequence). Written as DNA, the CDR3 is TGTGCCAGCAGTTTCGGGGGCTACAATGAGCAGTTCTTC. It encodes CASSFGGYNEQFF.

This chain links TRBV28 with TRBJ2-7; D might be TRBD1 (5 bases). The germline gives CDR1 MDHEN, CDR2 SYDVKM. The CDR3 has 15 residues. Trimming took 6 bases from V and 2 from J, leaving 17 bases between them. CDR3 in DNA: TGTGCCAGCAGCCCGTTAGGGGTACTAACCTACGAGCAGTACTTC. Translated: CASSPLGVLTYEQYF. Complete variable domain (other parts from reference TRBV28 and TRBJ2-7): DVKVTQSSRYLVKRTGEKVFLECVQDMDHENMFWYRQDPGLGLRLIYFSYDVKMKEKGDIPEGYSVSREKKERFSLILESASTNQTSMYLCASSPLGVLTYEQYFGPGTRLTVT.

The chain joins TRBV11-2 to TRBJ1-5; 7 bases match TRBD1. Per germline, CDR1 SGHAT and CDR2 FQNNGV. V trimming: 5 bases; J trimming: 0 bases; junction bases outside the gene matches: 16. There are 19 residues in the CDR3. The CDR3 region is CASSRNSGGEWDSNQPQHF. The CDR3 DNA reads as TGTGCCAGCAGCAGAAACTCAGGGGGGGAGTGGGATAGCAATCAGCCCCAGCATTTT.

The chain uses TRBV9 and TRBJ2-5; 9 bases match TRBD2. The ends lost 1 base at V and 4 bases at J; junction bases unmatched: 11. This CDR3 is built from 17 residues. The germline gives CDR1 SGDLS, CDR2 YYNGEE. The CDR3 sequence: CASSVKPSREGGETQYF. The DNA for the CDR3 is TGTGCCAGCAGCGTAAAGCCCTCGCGGGAGGGAGGAGAGACCCAGTACTTC.